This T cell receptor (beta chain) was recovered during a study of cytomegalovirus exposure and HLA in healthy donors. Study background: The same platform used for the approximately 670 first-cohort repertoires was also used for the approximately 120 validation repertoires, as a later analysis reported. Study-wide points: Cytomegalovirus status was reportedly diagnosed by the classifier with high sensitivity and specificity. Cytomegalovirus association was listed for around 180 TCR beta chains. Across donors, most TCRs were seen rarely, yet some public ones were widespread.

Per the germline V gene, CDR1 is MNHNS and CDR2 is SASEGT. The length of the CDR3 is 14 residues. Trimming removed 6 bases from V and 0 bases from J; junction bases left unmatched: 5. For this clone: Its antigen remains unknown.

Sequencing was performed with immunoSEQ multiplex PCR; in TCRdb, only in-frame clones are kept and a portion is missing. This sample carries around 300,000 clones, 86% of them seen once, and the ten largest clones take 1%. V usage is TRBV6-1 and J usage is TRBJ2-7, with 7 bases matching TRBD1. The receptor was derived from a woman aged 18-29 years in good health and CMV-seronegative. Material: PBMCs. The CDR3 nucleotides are TGTGCCAGCAGAGGGACAGTAAGCTCCTACGAGCAGTACTTC. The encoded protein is CASRGTVSSYEQYF.